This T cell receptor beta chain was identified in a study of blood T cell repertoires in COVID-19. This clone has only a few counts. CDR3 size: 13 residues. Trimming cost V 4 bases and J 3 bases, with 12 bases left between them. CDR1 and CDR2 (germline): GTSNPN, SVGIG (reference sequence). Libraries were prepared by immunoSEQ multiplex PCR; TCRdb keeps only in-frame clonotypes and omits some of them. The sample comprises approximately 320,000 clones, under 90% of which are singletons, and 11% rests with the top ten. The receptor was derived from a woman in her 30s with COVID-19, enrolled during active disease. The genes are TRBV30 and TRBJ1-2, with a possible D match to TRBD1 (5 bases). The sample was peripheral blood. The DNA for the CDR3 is TGTGCCTGGAATGGGGGGGGACACTATGGCTACACCTTC. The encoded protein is CAWNGGGHYGYTF.